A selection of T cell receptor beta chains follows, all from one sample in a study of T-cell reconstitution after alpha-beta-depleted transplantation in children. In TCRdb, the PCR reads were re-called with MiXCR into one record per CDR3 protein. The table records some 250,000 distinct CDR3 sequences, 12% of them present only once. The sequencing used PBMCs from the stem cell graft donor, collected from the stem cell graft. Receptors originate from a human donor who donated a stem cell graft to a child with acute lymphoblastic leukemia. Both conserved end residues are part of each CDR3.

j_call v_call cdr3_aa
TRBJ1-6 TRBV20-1 CSARKTGGSSPLHF
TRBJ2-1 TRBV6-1 CATQPGSSYNEQFF
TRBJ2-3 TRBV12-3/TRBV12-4 CAICLFPDSKGMSTDTQYF
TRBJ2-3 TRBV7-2 CASSLNGISTDTQYF
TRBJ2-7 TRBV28 CASSLLYWEGRDEQYF
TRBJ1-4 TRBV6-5 CASSYTGGRGKLFF
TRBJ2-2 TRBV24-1 CATSDSLEGPVVTGELFF
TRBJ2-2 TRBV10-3 CAISVSSGSPNTGELFF
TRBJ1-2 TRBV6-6 CASSFFGTGGDYGYTF
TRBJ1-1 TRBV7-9 CASTYGVYEAFF
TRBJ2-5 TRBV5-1 CASSLGQGEMAQYF
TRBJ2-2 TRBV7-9 CASSPRDTSDTGELFF
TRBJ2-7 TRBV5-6 CASRYQGTGYEQYF
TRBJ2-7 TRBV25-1 CASPNDGQGAAHYEQYF
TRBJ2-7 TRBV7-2 CASSLTTGNGQYF
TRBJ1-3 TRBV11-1 CASSYSGNTIYF
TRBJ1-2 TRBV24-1 CATSDPGKSYGYTF
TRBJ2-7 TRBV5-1 CASSSDRVAEQYF
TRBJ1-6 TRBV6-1 CASSRQGVGSYNSPLHF
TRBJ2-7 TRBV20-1 CSAPIQAGLEQYF
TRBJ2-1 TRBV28 CASSLALSGDATNEQFF
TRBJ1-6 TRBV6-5 CASSYSGGTNSPLHF
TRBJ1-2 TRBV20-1 CSALGEGGYTF
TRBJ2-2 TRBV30 CAWSPDINTGELFF
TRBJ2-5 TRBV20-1 CSARDDTGRIQETQYF
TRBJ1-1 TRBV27 CASSLNSYRVYTEAFF
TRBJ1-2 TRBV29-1 CSVGAGSGYTF
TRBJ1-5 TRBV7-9 CASSLEGGQPQHF
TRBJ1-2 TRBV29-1 CSVDHPTGKGYTF
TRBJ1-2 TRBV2 CASSEEQGDRFGYTF
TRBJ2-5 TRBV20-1 CSAPTTAERTKETQYF
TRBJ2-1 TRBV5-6 CASSLEKGQGYPYNEQFF
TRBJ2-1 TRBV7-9 CASRQDRGYNEQFF
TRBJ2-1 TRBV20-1 CSAGGAHEQFF
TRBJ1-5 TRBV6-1 CASRERTGGGQPQHF
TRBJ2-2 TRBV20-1 CSAGGTLNTGELFF
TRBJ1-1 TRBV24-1 CATSDSGLSNTEAFF
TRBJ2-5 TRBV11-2 CASNPQGQETQYF
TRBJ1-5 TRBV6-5 CASSPNWAQPQHF
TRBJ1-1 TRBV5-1 CASSRGQRSNTEAFF
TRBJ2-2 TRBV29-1 CSVEDRGRGTGELFF
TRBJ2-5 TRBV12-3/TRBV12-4 CASGQRGEAAYF
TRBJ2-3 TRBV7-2 CASSAADTQYF
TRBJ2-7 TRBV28 CASSSRGAAYEQYF
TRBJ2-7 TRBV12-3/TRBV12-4 CASSFVGSRAYEQYF
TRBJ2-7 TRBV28 CASSFLAGGTYEQYF
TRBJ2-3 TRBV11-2 CASSSDGISTDTQYF
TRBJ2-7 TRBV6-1 CASRPRGDSSYEQYF
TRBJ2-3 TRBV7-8 CASSLASMTSGTSTDTQYF